A single sample is the source of the 20 T cell receptor beta chains below, sequenced in a study of T-cell memory formation after mild COVID-19. TCRdb re-analysed the 5' RACE reads in MiXCR, keeping a single row per CDR3 protein. The sample has 580,000 or so distinct CDR3 sequences, 15% to 20% seen once. Sequencing was carried out using PBMCs or a T cell subset sorted from them (not recorded which). Source of these receptors: an adult woman who had mild COVID-19 (a few samples of this study predate the infection). Cell type and time point are not known.

The chain uses TRBV12-3 or TRBV12-4 and TRBJ2-5; D unclear. V lost 5 bases, J lost 5 bases, and 12 bases lay in between. The CDR3 spans 13 residues. The CDR3, as DNA: TGTGCCAGCAGTGAATCACAGACGGAGACCCAGTACTTC. This encodes CASSESQTETQYF.

The table lists this clonotype with many counts. The chain's CDR3 is CASGWGTDTQYF. As DNA, the CDR3 is TGTGCTAGTGGCTGGGGCACAGATACGCAGTATTTT. The V gene is TRBV12-5, the J gene TRBJ2-3; D not certain. The V end was cut by 6 bases, the J end by 1 base, with 5 bases between. The CDR3 loop spans 12 amino acids. CDR1 and CDR2 (germline): LGHNT, FRNRAP.

This clonotype was picked up a small number of times. The rearrangement joins TRBV2 to TRBJ2-2, with 9 bases identical to TRBD2. J was trimmed by 3 bases and V by 8 bases; bases with no gene match: 4. The CDR3 runs to 14 residues. The germline V gene has CDR1 SNHLY and CDR2 FYNNEI. DNA of the CDR3: TGTGCCAGCGTCTGGACTAGCGACACCGGGGAGCTGTTTTTT. Its protein is CASVWTSDTGELFF.

This clonotype has only a few counts. This rearrangement joins TRBV6-5 to TRBJ2-5; TRBD1 is a possible D gene (5 bases). Trimming stripped 0 bases from V and 7 bases from J, with 15 bases between. CDR3 length: 15 amino acids. CDR1 is MNHEY, CDR2 SVGAGI, per germline. The DNA of the CDR3 is TGTGCCAGCAGTTACTCGACCAGGGCCCTAGGGACCCAGTACTTC. Translation gives CASSYSTRALGTQYF.

This clonotype was seen only once. The V and J genes are TRBV4-2 and TRBJ2-7, with D perhaps TRBD1 (6 bases). The CDR3 has 16 residues. V dropped 0 bases and J dropped 4 bases, with 16 bases sitting between them. Germline V lookup: CDR1 LGHNA, CDR2 YNFKEQ. CDR3 bases: TGTGCCAGCAGCCAAGATCCAGTCGGGACAAGGTACGAGCAGTACTTC. It encodes CASSQDPVGTRYEQYF.

This clonotype appeared a few times. The CDR3 DNA follows: TGTGCCAGTAGTTCTTGGACAGGGGCGGAGAACACTGAAGCTTTCTTT. It is translated as CASSSWTGAENTEAFF. The chain uses TRBV19 and TRBJ1-1; 9 bases are shared with TRBD1. Trimming cost V 5 bases and J 1 base; bases outside gene matches: 8. Germline V lookup: CDR1 LNHDA, CDR2 SQIVND (reference sequence). This CDR3 has 16 residues. Full variable domain (rest looked up from reference TRBV19 and TRBJ1-1): DGGITQSPKYLFRKEGQNVTLSCEQNLNHDAMYWYRQDPGQGLRLIYYSQIVNDFQKGDIAEGYSVSREKKESFPLTVTSAQKNPTAFYLCASSSWTGAENTEAFFGQGTRLTVV.

This clonotype was observed a handful of times. The rearrangement uses TRBV18 and TRBJ1-2, with 8 bases aligning to TRBD1. The CDR3 spans 15 residues. The germline gives CDR1 KGHSH, CDR2 LQKENI. The ends lost 6 bases at V and 0 bases at J; junction bases unmatched: 6. The CDR3 is CASSPGTGTNYGYTF. As DNA, the CDR3 is TGTGCCAGCTCCCCCGGGACAGGAACTAACTATGGCTACACCTTC.

This chain connects TRBV9 to TRBJ2-7; 13 bases agree with TRBD2. The CDR3 extends over 15 amino acids. J gave up 5 bases and V 4 bases, and 6 bases lay outside the gene matches. Germline V gene sequence: CDR1 SGDLS, CDR2 YYNGEE. The DNA of the CDR3 is TGTGCCAGCAGCTTCGGACTAGCGGGGGAGCACGAGCAGTACTTC. This gives the protein CASSFGLAGEHEQYF.

The chain carries TRBV7-8 and TRBJ2-3; D uncertain. The germline V gene encodes CDR1 SGHVS and CDR2 FQNEAQ. The V end lost 6 bases, the J end lost 2 bases, and 15 bases lay between the germline ends. There are 15 residues in the CDR3. CDR3 DNA: TGTGCCAGCAGACAAACCCTAGTGAACACAGATACGCAGTATTTT. Translating it yields CASRQTLVNTDTQYF.

The table lists this clonotype with many counts. This rearrangement joins TRBV7-9 to TRBJ2-5; TRBD2 matches at 7 bases. The CDR3 contains 14 residues. Germline loops: CDR1 SEHNR, CDR2 FQNEAQ (reference sequence). V shed 7 bases and J 2 bases; nucleotides not matched to a gene: 7. This chain's CDR3 is CASTPGGRQETQYF. The DNA for the CDR3 is TGTGCCAGCACCCCGGGGGGAAGGCAAGAGACCCAGTACTTC.

This clonotype showed up just a few times. The chain joins TRBV18 to TRBJ1-2; D unresolved. Germline V gene lookup returns CDR1 KGHSH and CDR2 LQKENI. V shed 3 bases and J shed 5 bases, with 19 bases lying between them. CDR3 length equals 16 residues. The CDR3 DNA follows: TGTGCCAGCTCACCCTCCGGGTCTACGACGGCGTATGGCTACACCTTC. Encoded protein: CASSPSGSTTAYGYTF. The entire variable domain, with the rest obtained from reference TRBV18 and TRBJ1-2, is as follows: NAGVMQNPRHLVRRRGQEARLRCSPMKGHSHVYWYRQLPEEGLKFMVYLQKENIIDESGMPKERFSAEFPKEGPSILRIQQVVRGDSAAYFCASSPSGSTTAYGYTFGSGTRLTVV.

The chain has TRBV19 and TRBJ2-7, with 8 bases lining up with TRBD1. The CDR3 length is 14 residues. Per germline, CDR1 LNHDA and CDR2 SQIVND (reference sequence). The V and J ends lost 5 bases and 2 bases, in that order; junction bases with no gene match: 5. The chain's CDR3 is CASSVQDRAYEQYF. CDR3 bases: TGTGCCAGTAGTGTTCAGGACAGGGCCTACGAGCAGTACTTC.

This clonotype was seen only a few times. The chain carries TRBV29-1 and TRBJ2-3, with 9 bases aligning to TRBD2. V dropped 6 bases and J dropped 5; count of bases not matched to a gene: 18. The CDR3 spans 17 residues. The germline V gene has CDR1 SQVTM and CDR2 ANQGSEA. The CDR3 DNA reads as TGCAGCGTAACCGACAGGCCCGGAGCGGGAGGAGGAGATACGCAGTATTTT. Its translation: CSVTDRPGAGGGDTQYF.

This clonotype showed up just a few times. The chain links TRBV7-6 to TRBJ2-1; the match to TRBD2 covers 12 bases. CDR1 is SGHVS and CDR2 is FNYEAQ in the germline V gene. Trimming cost V 5 bases and J 8 bases; bases outside gene matches: 7. There are 15 residues in the CDR3. CDR3 sequence (DNA): TGTGCCAGCAGCCAGACTAGCGGGAGAACGGATGAGCAGTTCTTC. This gives the protein CASSQTSGRTDEQFF.

V is TRBV7-8 and J is TRBJ2-2, with D maybe TRBD2 (5 bases). The CDR3 totals 16 residues. CDR1 and CDR2 (germline): SGHVS, FQNEAQ. V gave up 0 bases and J gave up 2 bases, with 10 bases separating them. The CDR3 protein is CASSLASASNTGELFF. CDR3 DNA: TGTGCCAGCAGCTTAGCTTCCGCTAGCAACACCGGGGAGCTGTTTTTT. Full variable domain (missing parts from reference TRBV7-8 and TRBJ2-2): GAGVSQSPRYKVAKRGQDVALRCDPISGHVSLFWYQQALGQGPEFLTYFQNEAQLDKSGLPSDRFFAERPEGSVSTLKIQRTQQEDSAVYLCASSLASASNTGELFFGEGSRLTVL.

This clonotype was detected a few times. The chain links TRBV14 to TRBJ2-7, with D perhaps TRBD1 or TRBD2 (5 bases each). Trimming left V 4 bases short and J 3 bases short, with 13 bases between. The CDR3 extends over 14 amino acids. Germline CDR1 and CDR2: SGHDN and FVKESK. The chain's CDR3 is CASSRSGTLYEQYF. In DNA, the CDR3 is TGTGCCAGCAGCCGGTCCGGGACGCTCTACGAGCAGTACTTC.

This sequence joins TRBV7-9 and TRBJ1-3; D unresolved. Trimming removed 1 base at V and 2 bases at J, with 9 bases between. The CDR3 length is 15 residues. The germline V gene encodes CDR1 SEHNR and CDR2 FQNEAQ (reference sequence). CDR3 in DNA: TGTGCCAGCAGCTTAGTGGGGAATGCTGGAAACACCATATATTTT. This gives the protein CASSLVGNAGNTIYF. The full variable domain, completed using reference TRBV7-9 and TRBJ1-3, is DTGVSQNPRHKITKRGQNVTFRCDPISEHNRLYWYRQTLGQGPEFLTYFQNEAQLEKSRLLSDRFSAERPKGSFSTLEIQRTEQGDSAMYLCASSLVGNAGNTIYFGEGSWLTVV.

This clonotype was picked up a small number of times. The chain combines TRBV24-1 with TRBJ2-1; a weak D match, TRBD1 (6 bases). The CDR3 sequence is 16 residues long. Germline loops: CDR1 KGHDR, CDR2 SFDVKD. V was pared by 0 bases and J by 8 bases, with 16 bases between. The CDR3 nucleotides read TGTGCCACCAGTGATTTGGACAGGAGGAAAAACGATGAGCAGTTCTTC. This translates into CATSDLDRRKNDEQFF.

The chain uses TRBV12-3 or TRBV12-4 and TRBJ1-2; D not certain. The CDR3 spans 13 residues. The ends were cut back, 6 bases at V and 4 bases at J, with 12 bases in the middle. The DNA for the CDR3 is TGTGCCAGCAGACAGACAAGCGGCTATGGCTACACCTTC. Its protein is CASRQTSGYGYTF.

This chain joins TRBV5-1 and TRBJ1-4; no firm D call. The CDR3 is 14 residues long. From germline, CDR1 is SGHRS and CDR2 YFSETQ. Trimming took off 0 bases at V and 3 bases at J, with 6 bases between the two ends. CDR3 DNA: TGCGCCAGCAGCTTGGAGGCCCCTAATGAAAAACTGTTTTTT. Encoded protein: CASSLEAPNEKLFF.